Presented here are 14 T cell receptor beta chains from one specimen sequenced in a study of control samples from healthy donors and cancer patients. Here immunoSEQ multiplex PCR was the method, and the copy in TCRdb shows in-frame clones only, minus some. The sample contains almost 40,000 clones, more than 70% of which appear only once. The sample was PBMCs. Receptors were obtained from a woman between 55 and 75 years old with lung cancer.

The chain couples TRBV5-4 to TRBJ2-7, with TRBD1 matching 7 bases. Looked up from germline, CDR1 is SGHNT and CDR2 is YYREEE (reference sequence). The CDR3 spans 13 residues. With V trimmed by 1 base and J by 2 bases, 0 bases remained unmatched. CDR3 region: CASSLQGAYEQYF. Written as DNA, the CDR3 is TGTGCCAGCAGCTTGCAGGGGGCCTACGAGCAGTACTTC.

V usage is TRBV6-5 and J usage is TRBJ2-3, with 8 bases aligning to TRBD1. CDR3 length equals 15 residues. V lost 5 bases to trimming and J lost 4 bases; unmatched junction nucleotides: 8. Germline-derived CDR1 and CDR2 are MNHEY and SVGAGI. The CDR3 coding sequence is TGTGCCAGCAGTCCTCAGGGGGCGCGAGCAGATACGCAGTATTTT. This encodes CASSPQGARADTQYF.

The chain couples TRBV10-3 to TRBJ1-4; TRBD1 might be the D (6 bases). Looked up from germline, CDR1 is ENHRY and CDR2 is SYGVKD. Trimming took off 2 bases at V and 4 bases at J, with 11 bases between the two ends. The CDR3 consists of 15 residues. The CDR3 nucleotides read TGTGCCATCAGTGAGGGGCAGGGGCTTAATGAAAAACTGTTTTTT. This translates into CAISEGQGLNEKLFF.

This chain uses TRBV14 with TRBJ1-3; TRBD1 is a possible D gene (6 bases). Germline V gives CDR1 SGHDN, CDR2 FVKESK. The CDR3 sequence is 16 residues long. V gave up 1 base and J gave up 3 bases, with 13 bases separating them. CDR3 DNA sequence: TGTGCCAGCAGCCAAGGGCTACAGGGACTTGGAAACACCATATATTTT. Translated, it gives CASSQGLQGLGNTIYF.

This clone came up a few times. This chain joins TRBV15 and TRBJ2-7; 7 bases are shared with TRBD2. V was pared by 0 bases and J by 3 bases, with 5 bases of the junction left unmatched. Germline V lookup: CDR1 LNHNV, CDR2 YYDKDF (reference sequence). This CDR3 is built from 15 residues. The CDR3 DNA reads as TGTGCCACCAGCAGAGATCGTGGCGGGAGCTACGAGCAGTACTTC. Translating it yields CATSRDRGGSYEQYF.

The V gene is TRBV2, the J gene TRBJ2-1, with 8 bases identical to TRBD1. The CDR3 runs 15 residues. Trimming at V came to 6 bases and at J to 2 bases, leaving 6 bases not matched to a gene. CDR1 and CDR2 (germline): SNHLY, FYNNEI. The CDR3 nucleotides are TGTGCCAGCAGCGAGCAGGGGGCAGCCTACAATGAGCAGTTCTTC. Translating gives CASSEQGAAYNEQFF.

This clone has only a few counts. The chain's CDR3 is CASSLVPGTEAFF. The CDR3 nucleotides are TGTGCCAGCAGCTTAGTGCCGGGGACTGAAGCTTTCTTT. V and J are TRBV11-3 and TRBJ1-1; D is undetermined. With 1 base removed from V and 5 bases from J, the gap between germline ends came to 8 bases. The CDR3 length is 13 residues. Per the germline V gene, CDR1 is SGHNT and CDR2 is YENEEA.

This clone is a singleton in its sample. V is TRBV10-3 and J is TRBJ1-2, with no clear D. CDR1 is ENHRY, CDR2 SYGVKD, per germline. Between the trimmed V and J ends, which lost 6 bases and 7 bases, there was a span of 12 bases. The CDR3 is 12 residues long. This chain's CDR3 is CAISVQEGGYTF. CDR3 DNA: TGTGCCATCAGCGTTCAGGAGGGTGGCTACACCTTC.

V is TRBV5-6 and J is TRBJ1-5; D possibly corresponds to TRBD1 (5 bases). Trimming removed 2 bases at V and 1 base at J, with 10 bases between. Germline V gene lookup returns CDR1 SGHDT and CDR2 YYEEEE. The CDR3 is made up of 15 amino acids. The DNA for the CDR3 is TGTGCCAGCAGCTTACTGGGGGGAAGCAATCAGCCCCAGCATTTT. This encodes CASSLLGGSNQPQHF.

On this clone: The same CDR3 can be traced to other DNA sequences in this sample. The rearrangement joins TRBV5-1 to TRBJ2-3; D remains unclear. Germline V gene data show CDR1 as SGHRS and CDR2 as YFSETQ. This CDR3 has 13 amino acids. The germline V and J ends were trimmed by 2 bases and 6 bases, with 10 bases remaining between them. Here the CDR3 DNA reads TGCGCCAGCAGCTTCCCAGGAGAGGATACGCAGTATTTT. This translates into CASSFPGEDTQYF. Variable domain in full (rest from reference TRBV5-1 and TRBJ2-3): KAGVTQTPRYLIKTRGQQVTLSCSPISGHRSVSWYQQTPGQGLQFLFEYFSETQRNKGNFPGRFSGRQFSNSRSEMNVSTLELGDSALYLCASSFPGEDTQYFGPGTRLTVL.

The chain joins TRBV19 to TRBJ2-2; 8 positions match TRBD1. V was clipped by 7 bases and J by 6 bases; unmatched bases: 10. Germline V gene data show CDR1 as LNHDA and CDR2 as SQIVND (reference sequence). There are 15 residues in the CDR3. DNA of the CDR3: TGTGCCAGTAATCGCAGGGGGCAACAAGCCGGGGAGCTGTTTTTT. It yields the protein CASNRRGQQAGELFF.

The chain uses TRBV6-5 and TRBJ2-6; D gene ambiguous. Germline loops: CDR1 MNHEY, CDR2 SVGAGI. Between the trimmed V and J ends, which lost 8 bases and 2 bases, there was a span of 1 base. The CDR3 is 11 amino acids. CDR3 amino acids: CASAGANVLTF. The CDR3, as DNA: TGTGCCAGCGCTGGGGCCAACGTCCTGACTTTC.

This clone was detected once. The rearrangement links TRBV24-1 to TRBJ1-5; D is unresolved. The germline V gene encodes CDR1 KGHDR and CDR2 SFDVKD. Trimming pared 9 bases from V and 2 bases from J, leaving 13 bases between. The CDR3 runs to 14 residues. CDR3 coding DNA: TGTGCCACCCAGGCCGCAGGAGGCAATCAGCCCCAGCATTTT. Residues: CATQAAGGNQPQHF.

This chain uses TRBV6-5 with TRBJ2-2, with D uncertain. Germline CDR1 is MNHEY and CDR2 is SVGAGI. The V and J ends lost 4 bases and 6 bases respectively, with 9 bases between them. CDR3 size: 13 residues. The CDR3 DNA sequence: TGTGCCAGCAGTTTGCAGGACCCCGGGGAGCTGTTTTTT. This gives the protein CASSLQDPGELFF.